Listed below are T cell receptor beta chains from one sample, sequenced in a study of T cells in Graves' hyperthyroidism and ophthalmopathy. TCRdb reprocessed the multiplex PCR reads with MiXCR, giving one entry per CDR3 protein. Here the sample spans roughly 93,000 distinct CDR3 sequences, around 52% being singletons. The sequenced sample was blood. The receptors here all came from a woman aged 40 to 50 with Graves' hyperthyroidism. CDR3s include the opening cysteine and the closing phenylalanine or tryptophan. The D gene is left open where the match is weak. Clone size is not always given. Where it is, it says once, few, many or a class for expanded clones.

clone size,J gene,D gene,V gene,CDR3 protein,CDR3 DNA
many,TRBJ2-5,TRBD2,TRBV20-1,CSATPRDYKETQYF,TGCAGTGCTACCCCCCGGGACTACAAAGAGACCCAGTACTTC
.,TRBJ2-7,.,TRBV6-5,CASSLHWSSSSYEQYF,TGTGCCAGCAGTTTACATTGGTCTAGTTCCTCCTACGAGCAGTACTTC
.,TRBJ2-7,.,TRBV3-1,CASSQEPGGYEQYF,TGTGCCAGCAGCCAAGAGCCAGGCGGGTACGAGCAGTACTTC
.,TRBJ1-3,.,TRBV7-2,CASSLGISATIYF,TGTGCCAGCAGCTTAGGTATTAGTGCCACCATATATTTT
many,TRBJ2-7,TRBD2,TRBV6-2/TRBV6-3,CASSYLSSGAYEQYF,TGTGCCAGCAGTTACTTGTCTAGCGGGGCCTACGAGCAGTACTTC
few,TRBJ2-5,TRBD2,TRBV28,CASSSSGRKETQYF,TGTGCCAGCAGTTCTAGCGGGAGGAAAGAGACCCAGTACTTC
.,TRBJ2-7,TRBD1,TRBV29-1,CSVDRGRHNEQYF,TGCAGCGTTGACAGGGGGCGGCATAACGAGCAGTACTTC
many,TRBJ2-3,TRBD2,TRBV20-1,CSASPAGSDTQYF,TGCAGTGCTTCCCCAGCGGGAAGTGATACGCAGTATTTT
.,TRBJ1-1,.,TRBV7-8,CTSSLLSLEAFF,TGTACCAGCAGCCTGCTAAGTCTAGAGGCTTTCTTT
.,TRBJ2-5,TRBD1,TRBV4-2,CASSLGQGGVQETQYF,TGTGCCAGCAGTTTGGGACAGGGAGGTGTCCAAGAGACCCAGTACTTC
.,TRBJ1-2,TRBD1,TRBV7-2,CASSTRQGTYGYTF,TGTGCCAGCAGCACGAGACAGGGCACCTATGGCTACACCTTC
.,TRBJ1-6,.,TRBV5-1,CASRAGRDSPLHF,TGCGCCAGCAGGGCGGGGAGGGATTCACCCCTCCACTTT
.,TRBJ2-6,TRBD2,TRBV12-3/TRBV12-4,CASSTGGGSGANVLTF,TGTGCCAGCAGCACGGGAGGAGGGTCTGGGGCCAACGTCCTGACTTTC
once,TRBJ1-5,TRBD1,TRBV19,CASKQGAGNQPQHF,TGTGCCAGTAAACAGGGGGCTGGTAATCAGCCCCAGCATTTT
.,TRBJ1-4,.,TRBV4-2,CASSQDLRGNEKLFF,TGTGCCAGCAGCCAAGATCTAAGGGGAAATGAAAAACTGTTTTTT
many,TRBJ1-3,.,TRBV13,CASSSTDRDSGNTIYF,TGTGCCAGCAGCTCGACAGATAGAGACTCTGGAAACACCATATATTTT
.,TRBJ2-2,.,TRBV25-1,CASRGAGRIGELFF,TGTGCCAGCAGGGGGGCAGGGAGGATCGGGGAGCTGTTTTTT